This T cell receptor beta chain originates from a study of post-analysis software for immune sequencing data (dated by TCRdb to between 2015 and 2016). Describing the broader study: Disease courses on record covered relapsing-remitting, secondary progressive and progressive-relapsing multiple sclerosis, though some patients had no subtype annotation. The patient repertoires were compared against about a dozen previously published healthy control repertoires obtained from donors aged roughly 6 to 28 years. A subset of samples was prepared in parallel using single-end sample barcoding, then pooled and co-amplified after Illumina adapter ligation.

General conclusions and limits of the study: Strong co-clustering of samples prepared in the same batch was shown by direct clustering with F measure, prompting a batch-effect correction. The control group was slightly older than the multiple sclerosis patient group. Significantly higher frequencies in patients than in controls were found for about five TRBV segments, including TRBV5-6, TRBV5-1 and TRBV20-1. Multiple sclerosis patients had significantly lower normalized Chao1 diversity than controls, a result that suggests substantial peripheral T-cell clonal expansion.

Libraries were prepared through PCR. Sequencing relied on an Illumina HiSeq 2500. Unique molecular identifiers were incorporated into TCR beta cDNA libraries to reduce PCR and sequencing biases. Per 1 to 10 million input T cells, approximately 500,000 cDNA molecules were obtained, such that each molecule approximated one T cell. Patient libraries were prepared and sequenced with the same protocol used for the earlier healthy control dataset. Samples belonging to the same batch were prepared together, multiplexed and sequenced on a shared HiSeq lane. The authors' pipeline ran thus. MIGEC was used to process the raw barcoded reads, and molecular identifier groups with only a single read were discarded before consensus assembly and CDR3 extraction. VDJtools was used for post-analysis of the clonotype tables, and diversity was normalized by down-sampling every dataset to the size of the smallest sample. Repertoire overlap clustering matched CDR3 amino acid but not nucleotide sequences to correct batch-related cross-sample contamination. TCRdb itself trimmed the public reads at Q25 with fastp, ran MiXCR and retained productive beta chains. Identical CDR3 proteins give one entry, which carries the most common genes and DNA. TCRdb's processing, not the study's, gives the V and J calls here. The sample profile shows around 700,000 distinct CDR3 sequences; around 64% of them were found once. Of the sample, 10% to 12% falls within the top ten clones.

On this clonotype: It lacks a known antigen. At one end, the junction sequence differs from germline, possibly due to a read error.

To demonstrate the VDJtools post-analysis software, TCR beta repertoires were profiled from the peripheral blood of about 13 young patients with multiple sclerosis. Multiple sclerosis patients were children and adolescents aged about 6 to 16 years. There are 15 amino acids in the CDR3, from cysteine to phenylalanine inclusive. Kept here is only the CDR3 DNA, which spans 45 bases and is read in frame from base 1. For CDR1 and CDR2, the germline V gene lists SQVTM and ANQGSEA. Sequencing was performed on blood. The chain employs TRBV29-1 and TRBJ2-3; there is no confident call for the D gene. This sequence originates from a girl aged 2-10 years with multiple sclerosis. DNA sequence: TGCAGCGTTGCCAACCTCATTCTACTCACAGATGCGCAGTATTTT. It specifies CSVANLILLTDAQYF.